A few counts support the clone carrying this T cell receptor beta chain. Its antigen is undetermined. The sample belongs to a study of CD8 T cells in ankylosing spondylitis. MiXCR was run by TCRdb on the 5' RACE reads, yielding one entry per CDR3 protein. This sample yields around 450,000 distinct CDR3 sequences, of which 25% to 30% are seen a single time; approximately 1% belongs to the top ten. Broader study findings: About 8 highly homologous variants made up a TCR beta motif, and this motif appeared characteristic of ankylosing spondylitis blood.

Germline V gene data show CDR1 as ENHRY and CDR2 as SYGVKD. V lost 2 bases, J lost 5 bases, and 7 bases stayed unmatched. The CDR3 consists of 16 residues. This clonotype was sampled from a male donor with ankylosing spondylitis. V is TRBV10-3 and J is TRBJ2-1; 9 positions match TRBD2. Sequencing was performed on blood, either unsorted or a sorted T cell fraction (not recorded which). The CDR3 bases are TGTGCCATCAGTGAGCCCACGACTAGCGGAGACAATGAGCAGTTCTTC. This sequence encodes CAISEPTTSGDNEQFF.